Included here is one TCR beta chain sequence, with context. This sample is part of a study of technical replicates of blood from several donors. With V trimmed by 5 bases and J by 4 bases, 10 bases remained unmatched. Germline CDR1 reads SGHRS; CDR2 reads YFSETQ. CDR3 length: 16 residues. Clones were sequenced by immunoSEQ multiplex PCR, and TCRdb holds only the in-frame ones, with some missing. Of about 83,000 clones in the sample, over 85% were seen once. V usage is TRBV5-1 and J usage is TRBJ2-7, with 12 bases identical to TRBD1. Material: T cells isolated from PBMCs. This receptor was identified in a human donor in good health. The CDR3 DNA follows: TGCGCCAGCAGGAGATATGCGGGACAGGGGGCTTACGAGCAGTACTTC. Translating gives CASRRYAGQGAYEQYF.